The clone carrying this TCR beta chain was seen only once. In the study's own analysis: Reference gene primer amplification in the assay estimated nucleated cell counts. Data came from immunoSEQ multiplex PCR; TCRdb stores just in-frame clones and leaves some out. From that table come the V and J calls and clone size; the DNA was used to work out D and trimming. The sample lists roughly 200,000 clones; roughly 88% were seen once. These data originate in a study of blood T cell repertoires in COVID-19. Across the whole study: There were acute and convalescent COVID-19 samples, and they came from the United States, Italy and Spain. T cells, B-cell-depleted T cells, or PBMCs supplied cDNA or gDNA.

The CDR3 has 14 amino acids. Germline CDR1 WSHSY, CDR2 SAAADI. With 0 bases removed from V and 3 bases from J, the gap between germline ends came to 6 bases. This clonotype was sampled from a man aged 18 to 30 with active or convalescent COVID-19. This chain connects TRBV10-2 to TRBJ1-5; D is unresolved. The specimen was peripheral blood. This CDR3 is CASSESSLNQPQHF. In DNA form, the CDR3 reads TGCGCCAGCAGTGAGTCGAGTCTCAATCAGCCCCAGCATTTT.